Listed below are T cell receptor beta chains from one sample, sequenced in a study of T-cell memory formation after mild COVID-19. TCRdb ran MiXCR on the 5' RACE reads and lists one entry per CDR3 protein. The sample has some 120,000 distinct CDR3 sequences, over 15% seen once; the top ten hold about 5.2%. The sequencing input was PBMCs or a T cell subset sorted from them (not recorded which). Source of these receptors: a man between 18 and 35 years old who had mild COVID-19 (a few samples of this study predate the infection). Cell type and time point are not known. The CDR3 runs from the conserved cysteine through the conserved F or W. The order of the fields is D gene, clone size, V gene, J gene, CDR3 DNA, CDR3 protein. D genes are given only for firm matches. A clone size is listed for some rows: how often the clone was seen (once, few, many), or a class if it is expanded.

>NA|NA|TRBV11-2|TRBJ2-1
TGTGCCAGCAGCTTTCGCCCCGTGGATGAGCAGTTCTTC
CASSFRPVDEQFF
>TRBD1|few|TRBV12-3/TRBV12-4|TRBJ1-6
TGTGCCAGCAGTTCGGGACAGGAGGGATCACCCCTCCACTTT
CASSSGQEGSPLHF
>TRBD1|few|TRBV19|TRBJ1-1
TGTGCCAGTAGTACGGGACAGGGGGCGCGCACTGAAGCTTTCTTT
CASSTGQGARTEAFF
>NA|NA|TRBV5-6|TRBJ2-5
TGTGCCAGCAGCCGGGCCGGAGGGGAGACCCAGTACTTC
CASSRAGGETQYF
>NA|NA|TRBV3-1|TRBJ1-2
TGTGCCAGCAGCCAAGGGGACCGTAGGTATGGCTACACCTTC
CASSQGDRRYGYTF
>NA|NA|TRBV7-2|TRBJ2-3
TGTGCCAGCAGCCCAGACTGGGGCACAGATACGCAGTATTTT
CASSPDWGTDTQYF
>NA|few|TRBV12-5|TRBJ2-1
TGTGCTAGTGGCTCGGCCACTACTGAGCAGTTCTTC
CASGSATTEQFF
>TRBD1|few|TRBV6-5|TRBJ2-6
TGTGCCAGCAGTCCGGGGTTGGGGACAGGGACCAACGTCCTGACTTTC
CASSPGLGTGTNVLTF
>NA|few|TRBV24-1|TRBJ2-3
TGTGCCACCAGTCTAGTGGGGGGCAACACAGATACGCAGTATTTT
CATSLVGGNTDTQYF
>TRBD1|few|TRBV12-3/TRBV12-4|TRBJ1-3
TGTGCCAGCAGCCGGACAGGGGGCTCTGGAAACACCATATATTTT
CASSRTGGSGNTIYF
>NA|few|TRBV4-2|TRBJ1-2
TGTGCCAGCAGCCACGCCCGGGGAGGCGGCCCTGATGGCTACACCTTC
CASSHARGGGPDGYTF
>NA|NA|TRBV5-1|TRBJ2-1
TGCGCCAGCAGCTTGGACGTAGGCTCCTACAATGAGCAGTTCTTC
CASSLDVGSYNEQFF
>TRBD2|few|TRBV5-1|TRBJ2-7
TGCGCCAGCAGCCCGGTCGAGCGGGGGGCCTACGAGCAGTACTTC
CASSPVERGAYEQYF
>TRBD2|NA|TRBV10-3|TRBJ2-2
TGTGCCATCAGGCGACTAGCGGGGGACAGCGGGGAGCTGTTTTTT
CAIRRLAGDSGELFF
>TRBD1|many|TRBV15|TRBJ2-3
TGTGCCACCAGCAGAGGGACAGGGCGGATTGCAGATACGCAGTATTTT
CATSRGTGRIADTQYF
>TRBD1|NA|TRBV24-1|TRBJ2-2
TGTGCCACCACCGGACCGTACAGGGGAGGGGAGCTGTTTTTT
CATTGPYRGGELFF
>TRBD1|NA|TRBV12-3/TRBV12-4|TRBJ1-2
TGTGCCAGCAGCAACAGGGGAAACGGCGGCTACACCTTC
CASSNRGNGGYTF